Below are 17 T cell receptor beta chains sequenced from a single sample in a study of regulatory T cells in long-lasting Graves disease. Sequencing libraries for TCR beta were prepared with iRepertoire HTBI primers and Arm-PCR of CDR3 regions. TCRdb used MiXCR to reprocess the multiplex PCR reads, holding one entry per CDR3 protein. The repertoire holds approximately 400,000 distinct CDR3 sequences, with less than 25% as singletons. Time point of the sample: persistent/refractory GD, antithyroid drugs over 5 years with positive TRAb. PBMC RNA was the source of the TCR library. The sample in question was peripheral blood mononuclear cells (PBMCs), obtained when the disease was refractory, from a patient treated with antithyroid drugs. All receptors come from a female donor with Graves disease.

This clonotype was counted many times. This chain joins TRBV6-5 and TRBJ1-4, with D possibly matching TRBD1 (6 bases). The length of the CDR3 is 15 residues. Per the germline V gene, CDR1 is MNHEY and CDR2 is SVGAGI. The V end was cut by 1 base, the J end by 7 bases, with 13 bases between. This chain's CDR3 is CASSYFGRGGEKLFF. The CDR3 coding sequence is TGTGCCAGCAGTTACTTCGGCAGGGGCGGTGAAAAACTGTTTTTT.

The sample holds a few counts of this clonotype. The junction differs from germline at one of its ends, possibly a read error. This chain links TRBV7-9 with TRBJ2-7; D is tentatively TRBD1 or TRBD2 (5 bases each). Germline lookup yields CDR1 SEHNR and CDR2 FQNEAQ (reference sequence). The CDR3 loop spans 15 amino acids. The CDR3 bases are TGTGCCAGCAGCAAACCTGCCGGGACCTCCCACGAGCAGTACTTC. It encodes CASSKPAGTSHEQYF. The full variable domain, its missing parts supplied by reference TRBV7-9 and TRBJ2-7, is DTGVSQNPRHKITKRGQNVTFRCDPISEHNRLYWYRQTLGQGPEFLTYFQNEAQLEKSRLLSDRFSAERPKGSFSTLEIQRTEQGDSAMYLCASSKPAGTSHEQYFGPGTRLTVT.

V and J are TRBV7-9 and TRBJ2-7, with D unclear. V lost 3 bases and J lost 3, with 9 bases in between. CDR3 length equals 13 residues. Germline CDR1 and CDR2: SEHNR and FQNEAQ (reference sequence). CDR3 residues: CASSFVGHYEQYF. The DNA for the CDR3 is TGTGCCAGCAGCTTTGTAGGGCACTACGAGCAGTACTTC.

This chain uses TRBV5-1 with TRBJ2-2, with TRBD1 identical over 8 bases. The length of the CDR3 is 15 residues. CDR1 and CDR2 (germline): SGHRS, YFSETQ. The junction had 9 bases not matched to a gene; V was cut back by 6 bases and J by 5 bases. The CDR3 DNA follows: TGCGCCAGCAACCACCAGGGGGCAGGTACCGGGGAGCTGTTTTTT. It is translated as CASNHQGAGTGELFF.

This clonotype has just a few counts. The V call is TRBV7-8, the J call TRBJ1-5; D unclear. V shed 5 bases and J shed 2 bases, with 10 bases lying between them. The CDR3 runs to 14 residues. Germline-derived CDR1 and CDR2 are SGHVS and FQNEAQ. The CDR3 is CASSQAYGNQPQHF. CDR3 in DNA: TGTGCCAGCAGCCAAGCTTATGGCAATCAGCCCCAGCATTTT.

This clonotype has a handful of counts. The CDR3 nucleotides read TGCAGTGCCGCCGGGACAGGGGGAAGCAATCAGCCCCAGCATTTT. Translation: CSAAGTGGSNQPQHF. The chain employs TRBV20-1 and TRBJ1-5; TRBD1 aligns across 11 bases. The V and J ends lost 6 bases and 1 base, in that order; junction bases with no gene match: 5. The CDR3 spans 15 residues. Germline V gene lookup returns CDR1 DFQATT and CDR2 SNEGSKA (reference sequence).

This chain joins TRBV5-6 and TRBJ1-2; 8 bases map to TRBD1. V trimming: 2 bases; J trimming: 5 bases; junction bases outside the gene matches: 5. The CDR3 contains 14 residues. CDR1 SGHDT and CDR2 YYEEEE come from the germline V gene. CDR3 protein: CASSFRQGRYGYTF. CDR3 DNA sequence: TGTGCCAGCAGCTTCCGACAGGGGAGATATGGCTACACCTTC.

This clonotype was found a few times. This sequence joins TRBV28 and TRBJ1-5; D is unclear. Germline V gene sequence: CDR1 MDHEN, CDR2 SYDVKM. V lost 3 bases to trimming and J lost 0 bases, with 9 bases between them. The CDR3 extends over 15 amino acids. Here the CDR3 DNA reads TGTGCCAGCAGTTTTCTCCCCCATAGCAATCAGCCCCAGCATTTT. Residues: CASSFLPHSNQPQHF.

This clonotype was seen repeatedly, ten times or more. The rearrangement links TRBV7-2 to TRBJ2-4; TRBD1 might be the D (6 bases). V gave up 3 bases and J gave up 8 bases, with 14 bases separating them. Germline CDR1 reads SGHTA; CDR2 reads FQGNSA. The CDR3 extends over 14 amino acids. As DNA, the CDR3 is TGTGCCAGCAGCTTGGGGCAGGGGCGAGACATTCAGTACTTC. Translated: CASSLGQGRDIQYF.

The chain is built from TRBV4-3 and TRBJ2-3; the match to TRBD2 covers 8 bases. This CDR3 has 15 residues. Losses at the gene ends were 8 bases for V and 3 bases for J; bases not matched to a gene: 10. Germline CDR1 reads LGHNA; CDR2 reads YSLEER. Written as DNA, the CDR3 is TGCGCCAGCCAAGAGGAGGTAGCGGGGACAGATACGCAGTATTTT. Its protein product is CASQEEVAGTDTQYF.

This chain connects TRBV10-2 to TRBJ1-4; TRBD1 agrees at 10 bases. CDR1 and CDR2 (germline): WSHSY, SAAADI. This CDR3 spans 13 amino acids. V gave up 7 bases and J gave up 10 bases; unmatched junction bases: 6. The CDR3 loop reads CASTGTGAGKLFF. The CDR3 nucleotides read TGCGCCAGCACGGGGACAGGGGCAGGAAAACTGTTTTTT.

The sample holds many counts of this clonotype. J is TRBJ2-5 and V is TRBV15, with 7 bases that match TRBD1. The CDR3 has 15 amino acids. The germline gives CDR1 LNHNV, CDR2 YYDKDF (reference sequence). The V gene end was trimmed by 5 bases and the J gene end by 2 bases; junction bases not matched to a gene: 8. The CDR3 here is CATSGQYRGQETQYF. Here the CDR3 DNA reads TGTGCCACCAGCGGACAATACAGGGGTCAAGAGACCCAGTACTTC. Together with reference TRBV15 and TRBJ2-5, the CDR3 gives the full variable domain: DAMVIQNPRYQVTQFGKPVTLSCSQTLNHNVMYWYQQKSSQAPKLLFHYYDKDFNNEADTPDNFQSRRPNTSFCFLDIRSPGLGDTAMYLCATSGQYRGQETQYFGPGTRLLVL.

The V and J genes are TRBV20-1 and TRBJ2-7; no clear D. Germline CDR1 and CDR2: DFQATT and SNEGSKA (reference sequence). Trimming removed 6 bases at V and 2 bases at J, with 17 bases between. This CDR3 has 14 amino acids. The CDR3 spells CSALGLSSTYEQYF. The CDR3 nucleotides are TGCAGTGCGCTAGGGCTTTCTAGTACCTACGAGCAGTACTTC.

This clonotype was counted between two and nine times. The chain has TRBV30 and TRBJ1-1; 8 positions agree with TRBD1. Germline assignment: CDR1 GTSNPN and CDR2 SVGIG (reference sequence). CDR3 length: 13 residues. Trimming removed 4 bases from V and 1 base from J; junction bases left unmatched: 2. CDR3 DNA sequence: TGTGCCTGGATCAGGGGGCAGAACACTGAAGCTTTCTTT. Translation: CAWIRGQNTEAFF. Full variable domain (outside the CDR3, taken from reference TRBV30 and TRBJ1-1): SQTIHQWPATLVQPVGSPLSLECTVEGTSNPNLYWYRQAAGRGLQLLFYSVGIGQISSEVPQNLSASRPQDRQFILSSKKLLLSDSGFYLCAWIRGQNTEAFFGQGTRLTVV.

The rearrangement uses TRBV10-3 and TRBJ2-2; 9 bases are shared with TRBD1. Germline values: CDR1 ENHRY, CDR2 SYGVKD. The CDR3 covers 18 residues. V dropped 6 bases and J dropped 3; count of bases not matched to a gene: 14. The CDR3 region has the DNA TGTGCCATCAGCCGTCCCGGGACAGGGCTCGACGACACCGGGGAGCTGTTTTTT. Translation gives CAISRPGTGLDDTGELFF.

This clonotype was seen at least ten times. The chain has TRBV2 and TRBJ1-1; 7 nucleotides align to TRBD1. Per germline, CDR1 SNHLY and CDR2 FYNNEI. CDR3 length equals 13 residues. The ends lost 10 bases at V and 3 bases at J; junction bases unmatched: 8. Written as DNA, the CDR3 is TGTGCCACCGTGACAGGGAGGTACACTGAAGCTTTCTTT. Residues: CATVTGRYTEAFF.

The table lists this clonotype with many counts. CDR3 loop: CASSLDPGTGSNGYTF. The CDR3 nucleotides are TGTGCCAGCAGCTTAGACCCCGGGACAGGGAGCAATGGCTACACCTTC. The chain uses TRBV7-2 and TRBJ1-2, with 9 bases that match TRBD1. The CDR3 is 16 residues long. Germline trimming cut 1 base from V and 6 bases from J; bases unmatched to any gene: 9. The germline V gene has CDR1 SGHTA and CDR2 FQGNSA.